One sample yielded the 5 T cell receptor beta chains listed below, sequenced in a study of chemoradiotherapy in HPV16-positive cancers. Some clones are missing from TCRdb's copy, which holds only in-frame ones; the method was immunoSEQ multiplex PCR. Among thousands of clones listed, roughly 80% were seen once. Source: tumor tissue, taken from a patient who underwent chemoradiotherapy. The receptor source for this set is a human donor with HPV-associated anogenital cancer.

The rearrangement links TRBV4-3 to TRBJ1-5; D unclear. Germline V gene lookup returns CDR1 LGHNA and CDR2 YSLEER. V was pared by 0 bases and J by 2 bases, with 8 bases between. The CDR3 has 15 amino acids. The CDR3 nucleotides are TGCGCCAGCAGCCAAGATTGGGAGGGCAATCAGCCCCAGCATTTT. Its translation is CASSQDWEGNQPQHF.

This sequence joins TRBV30 and TRBJ2-1; tentatively, D is TRBD1 (6 bases). Germline assignment: CDR1 GTSNPN and CDR2 SVGIG (reference sequence). The V gene lost 2 bases and the J gene lost 9 bases, with 11 bases spanning the gap. The CDR3 has 12 amino acids. The CDR3 here is CAWSTGYGEQFF. Written as DNA, the CDR3 is TGTGCCTGGAGTACAGGGTATGGTGAGCAGTTCTTC.

The CDR3 nucleotides read TGTGCCAGCAGCCACGGGACAGGGGGCAGCGAGCAGTACTTC. Translated, it gives CASSHGTGGSEQYF. The V and J genes are TRBV27 and TRBJ2-7; 12 nucleotides agree with TRBD1. The germline CDR1 and CDR2 sequences are MNHEY and SMNVEV (reference sequence). The CDR3 runs to 14 residues. V shed 6 bases, J shed 6 bases, and the junction held 6 bases outside the gene matches.

V is TRBV29-1 and J is TRBJ1-5; D not resolved. The germline V gene has CDR1 SQVTM and CDR2 ANQGSEA. V dropped 4 bases and J dropped 4 bases, with 11 bases sitting between them. The CDR3 length is 13 residues. CDR3 coding DNA: TGCAGCGTTGTTCCGGAGGGAAATCAGCCCCAGCATTTT. Translation: CSVVPEGNQPQHF.

This chain connects TRBV11-3 to TRBJ2-3; the match to TRBD2 covers 8 bases. Germline loops: CDR1 SGHNT, CDR2 YENEEA. CDR3 size: 15 residues. V was pared by 5 bases and J by 3 bases, with 7 bases of the junction left unmatched. The CDR3 region has the DNA TGTGCCAGCAGCATAGCGGGGACGGAGACAGATACGCAGTATTTT. Protein product: CASSIAGTETDTQYF.